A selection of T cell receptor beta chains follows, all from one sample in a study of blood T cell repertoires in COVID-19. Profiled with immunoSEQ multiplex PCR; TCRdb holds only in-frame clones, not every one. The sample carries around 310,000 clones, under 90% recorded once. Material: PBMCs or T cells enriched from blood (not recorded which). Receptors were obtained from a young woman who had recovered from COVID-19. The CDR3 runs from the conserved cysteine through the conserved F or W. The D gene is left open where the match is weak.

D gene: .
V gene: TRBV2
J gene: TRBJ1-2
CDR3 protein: CASSDNRAGGYTF

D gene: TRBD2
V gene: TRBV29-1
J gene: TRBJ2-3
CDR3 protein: CSPGLAGVSDTQYF

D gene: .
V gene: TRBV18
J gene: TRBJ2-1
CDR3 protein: CASSPGDNNEQFF

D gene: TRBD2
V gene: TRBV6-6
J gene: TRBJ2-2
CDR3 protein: CASSPYREVDGNTGELFF

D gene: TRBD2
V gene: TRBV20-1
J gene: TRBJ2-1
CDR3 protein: CSASRGLAGGPYNEQFF

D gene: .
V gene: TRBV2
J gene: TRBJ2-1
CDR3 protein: CASSTSGVSYNEQFF

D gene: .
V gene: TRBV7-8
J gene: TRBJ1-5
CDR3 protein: CASSSLPWRDNQPQHF

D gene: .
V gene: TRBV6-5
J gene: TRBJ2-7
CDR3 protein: CATSGSLQSYEQYF

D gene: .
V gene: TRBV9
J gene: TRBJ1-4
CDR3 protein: CASSVLDRNEKLFF

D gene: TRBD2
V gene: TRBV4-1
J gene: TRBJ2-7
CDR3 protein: CASSERLAGLYEQYF

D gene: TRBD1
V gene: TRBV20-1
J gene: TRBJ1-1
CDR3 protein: CSAQDRGKTFF